The rows below give T cell receptor beta chains drawn from one sample of a study of long-term antiretroviral therapy in people with HIV. Sequencing used immunoSEQ multiplex PCR; TCRdb keeps in-frame clones, though not all of them. The sample consists of approximately 24,000 clones, 84% of them appearing once. Sequenced here: unsorted PBMCs, sampled approximately 5.7 years after starting antiretroviral therapy. These receptors all stem from a man in his thirties or forties with HIV. Both conserved end residues are part of each CDR3. Fields, in order: CDR3 protein, J gene, V gene, clone size. A row's size may be missing; if present it is once, few, many or a size class.

CDR3aa: CASSLRAGTGFPGELFF
j_gene: TRBJ2-2
v_gene: TRBV11-2
abundance: -

CDR3aa: CATGGGGTEAFF
j_gene: TRBJ1-1
v_gene: TRBV6-6
abundance: -

CDR3aa: CASSVVGQMNTEAFF
j_gene: TRBJ1-1
v_gene: TRBV9
abundance: -

CDR3aa: CASSPGTGWQPQHF
j_gene: TRBJ1-5
v_gene: TRBV18
abundance: -

CDR3aa: CASSLVAGMNGEKLFF
j_gene: TRBJ1-4
v_gene: TRBV5-1
abundance: -

CDR3aa: CASSAGLPNTEAFF
j_gene: TRBJ1-1
v_gene: TRBV2
abundance: -

CDR3aa: CASSRLRDTQYF
j_gene: TRBJ2-3
v_gene: TRBV7-5
abundance: -

CDR3aa: CASSSRTGYSNQPQHF
j_gene: TRBJ1-5
v_gene: TRBV19
abundance: few

CDR3aa: CASKEQTVGKLFF
j_gene: TRBJ1-4
v_gene: TRBV28
abundance: once

CDR3aa: CASSFGKAPRQYF
j_gene: TRBJ2-7
v_gene: TRBV27
abundance: -

CDR3aa: CASSTGETDQPQHF
j_gene: TRBJ1-5
v_gene: TRBV28
abundance: few

CDR3aa: CASSLAGRGNGNQPQHF
j_gene: TRBJ1-5
v_gene: TRBV7-8
abundance: -

CDR3aa: CASSPPRLGGTDTQYF
j_gene: TRBJ2-3
v_gene: TRBV18
abundance: -

CDR3aa: CASSLGVDSADTQYF
j_gene: TRBJ2-3
v_gene: TRBV13
abundance: -

CDR3aa: CASSQDRGLEGAFF
j_gene: TRBJ1-1
v_gene: TRBV4-1
abundance: few

CDR3aa: CASSVGLEGDTQYF
j_gene: TRBJ2-3
v_gene: TRBV7-7
abundance: -

CDR3aa: CATSTESAVTEAFF
j_gene: TRBJ1-1
v_gene: TRBV15
abundance: -

CDR3aa: CASSIGQGRDGELFF
j_gene: TRBJ2-2
v_gene: TRBV25-1
abundance: -

CDR3aa: CASSPTYQPQHF
j_gene: TRBJ1-5
v_gene: TRBV28
abundance: -

CDR3aa: CASSLRKPQHF
j_gene: TRBJ1-5
v_gene: TRBV21-1
abundance: -

CDR3aa: CAIEGTGPDEQYF
j_gene: TRBJ2-7
v_gene: TRBV2
abundance: few

CDR3aa: CSADPGYFNEQFF
j_gene: TRBJ2-1
v_gene: TRBV29-1
abundance: -

CDR3aa: CASSLGDYEQYF
j_gene: TRBJ2-7
v_gene: TRBV7-9
abundance: once

CDR3aa: CASSRLSSYNEQFF
j_gene: TRBJ2-1
v_gene: TRBV6-5
abundance: -

CDR3aa: CASSPSPGDTQYF
j_gene: TRBJ2-3
v_gene: TRBV7-7
abundance: -

CDR3aa: CASSTGGSNEKLFF
j_gene: TRBJ1-4
v_gene: TRBV28
abundance: -

CDR3aa: CASSFASYNEQFF
j_gene: TRBJ2-1
v_gene: TRBV6-5
abundance: -

CDR3aa: CASSQDRDGSYEQYF
j_gene: TRBJ2-7
v_gene: TRBV4-3
abundance: -

CDR3aa: CASSDGQGYYEQYF
j_gene: TRBJ2-7
v_gene: TRBV10-2
abundance: -

CDR3aa: CASRRSDGELFF
j_gene: TRBJ2-2
v_gene: TRBV7-2
abundance: -

CDR3aa: CAIRRRGENEQFF
j_gene: TRBJ2-1
v_gene: TRBV10-3
abundance: once

CDR3aa: CASSSISGADPFEQYF
j_gene: TRBJ2-7
v_gene: TRBV28
abundance: -

CDR3aa: CASKGRINEKLFF
j_gene: TRBJ1-4
v_gene: TRBV6-5
abundance: -

CDR3aa: CSVKTAAALQTEAFF
j_gene: TRBJ1-1
v_gene: TRBV29-1
abundance: once

CDR3aa: CASSIISGEEAFF
j_gene: TRBJ1-1
v_gene: TRBV19
abundance: -

CDR3aa: CASSTGQVPYEQYF
j_gene: TRBJ2-7
v_gene: TRBV5-1
abundance: few

CDR3aa: CASSSVAGANTGELFF
j_gene: TRBJ2-2
v_gene: TRBV5-4
abundance: -

CDR3aa: CASSLSSGLSPYGYTF
j_gene: TRBJ1-2
v_gene: TRBV27
abundance: few

CDR3aa: CSVISNVNTGELFF
j_gene: TRBJ2-2
v_gene: TRBV29-1
abundance: -